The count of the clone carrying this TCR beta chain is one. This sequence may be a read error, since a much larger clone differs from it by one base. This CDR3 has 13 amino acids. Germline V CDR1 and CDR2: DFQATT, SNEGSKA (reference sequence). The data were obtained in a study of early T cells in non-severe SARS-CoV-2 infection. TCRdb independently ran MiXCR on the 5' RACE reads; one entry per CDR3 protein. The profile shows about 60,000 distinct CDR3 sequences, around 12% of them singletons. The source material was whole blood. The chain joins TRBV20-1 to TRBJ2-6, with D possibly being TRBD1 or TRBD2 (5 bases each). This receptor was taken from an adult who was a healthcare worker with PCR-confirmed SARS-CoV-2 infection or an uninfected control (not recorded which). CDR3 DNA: TGCAGTGCTCCCCGGACTGGGGCCAACGTCCCGACTTTC. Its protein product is CSAPRTGANVPTF.